The rows below give T cell receptor beta chains drawn from one sample of a study of blood T cell repertoires in COVID-19. The assay was immunoSEQ multiplex PCR, and TCRdb's table has in-frame clones only and misses some. The sample records hundreds of thousands of clones, 85% to 90% being singletons. Sequencing input: PBMCs or T cells enriched from blood (not recorded which). The receptors stem from a woman aged 50 to 60 who had recovered from COVID-19. The CDR3 runs from the conserved cysteine through the conserved F or W. The D gene is left open where the match is weak. Part of the rows lack a size; the others show once, few, many or a class for expanded clones.

- - TRBJ2-1 TRBV7-2 TGTGCCAGCAGCCCCCTCGGGCCGGGGGACTACAATGAGCAGTTCTTC CASSPLGPGDYNEQFF
few - TRBJ1-2 TRBV28 TGTGCCAGCAGTTTGGCCAGAAAAAACTATGGCTACACCTTC CASSLARKNYGYTF
- - TRBJ1-1 TRBV18 TGTGCCAGCTCACCAACTTATGGGGCTGACACTGAAGCTTTCTTT CASSPTYGADTEAFF
- - TRBJ2-1 TRBV11-2 TGTGCCAGCAGCTTTCCCCGAAGAGGGATATTACTGCATGAGCAGTTCTTC CASSFPRRGILLHEQFF
few TRBD1 TRBJ2-7 TRBV5-6 TGTGCCAGCAGCTTGGCGGCCAGGGGGATCTCCTACGAGCAGTACTTC CASSLAARGISYEQYF
- - TRBJ2-1 TRBV27 TGTGCCAGCGGGGGCGGGCTAGTGGGTGAGCAGTTCTTC CASGGGLVGEQFF
- - TRBJ1-5 TRBV7-2 TGTGCCAGCAGCTTACGAGTAGGGGGCAATCAGCCCCAGCATTTT CASSLRVGGNQPQHF
- - TRBJ2-1 TRBV28 TGTGCCAGCAGACCCGGGACAAACTACAATGAGCAGTTCTTC CASRPGTNYNEQFF
- TRBD1 TRBJ2-3 TRBV11-2 TGTGCCAGCAGCTCCTACAGGGGGCGCATAGATACGCAGTATTTT CASSSYRGRIDTQYF
once TRBD2 TRBJ2-2 TRBV15 TGTGCCACCAGCAGGCCAAGACTAGCGGGAACTTATATCGGGGAGCTGTTTTTT CATSRPRLAGTYIGELFF
- - TRBJ1-6 TRBV10-3 TGTGCCATCAGTGAGTCCGGACAGACAAATTCACCCCTCCACTTT CAISESGQTNSPLHF
- - TRBJ1-6 TRBV5-1 TGCGCCAGCAGCCACGGGACGGGGGATAATTCACCCCTCCACTTT CASSHGTGDNSPLHF
- - TRBJ2-7 TRBV25-1 TGTGCCAGCAGTGGTACAGGCCCTACCTACGAGCAGTACTTC CASSGTGPTYEQYF
- TRBD1 TRBJ1-1 TRBV2 TGTGCCAGCGGGACAGGGAGTTCAGCTTTCTTT CASGTGSSAFF
- TRBD2 TRBJ2-1 TRBV6-5 TGTGCCAGCGGCCGGGAGGACAATGAGCAGTTCTTC CASGREDNEQFF
- - TRBJ2-7 TRBV6-1 TGTGCCAGCAGTGAAGTTAGGGGGATCTTGCAAGAGCAGTACTTC CASSEVRGILQEQYF
few - TRBJ1-5 TRBV9 TGTGCCAGCAGCGAAACGACAGGTTTCAATCAGCCCCAGCATTTT CASSETTGFNQPQHF
- TRBD1 TRBJ2-1 TRBV28 TGTGCCAGCAGTTTTACGGGTTCAGGGGGCTCTTACAATGAGCAGTTCTTC CASSFTGSGGSYNEQFF
- TRBD1 TRBJ2-7 TRBV5-5 TGTGCCAGCAGCTGGACCCCGGGACAGAACCTTTACGAGCAGTACTTC CASSWTPGQNLYEQYF
- TRBD1 TRBJ1-1 TRBV7-2 TGTGCCAGCAGCCGTGACAGGGGAGGGACTGAAGCTTTCTTT CASSRDRGGTEAFF
- TRBD2 TRBJ2-2 TRBV7-9 TGTGCCAGCAGCCCCCTCGCGGGAGAGAACACCGGGGAGCTGTTTTTT CASSPLAGENTGELFF
- - TRBJ1-3 TRBV6-5 TGTGCCAGCAGTTACTCGGGGGGGCCCGGAAACACCATATATTTT CASSYSGGPGNTIYF
- - TRBJ1-1 TRBV2 TGTGCCGGCCGTAGGGAGAACGCTGAAGCTTTCTTT CAGRRENAEAFF
- TRBD2 TRBJ2-1 TRBV5-5 TGTGCCAGCAGCCCTGGAGGTAGCGGGAGGTCGGGTGAGCAGTTCTTC CASSPGGSGRSGEQFF
- TRBD2 TRBJ2-1 TRBV5-4 TGTGCCAGCAGCCGGGGACTAGCGGGGGACTTCGAGCAGTTCTTC CASSRGLAGDFEQFF
- TRBD1 TRBJ1-1 TRBV3-1/TRBV3-2 TGTGCCAGCAGTTTTAGGACAGGGAACACAATCACTGAAGCTTTCTTT CASSFRTGNTITEAFF
- TRBD2 TRBJ2-2 TRBV28 TGTGCCAGCAGTCGAGAAAGAGAGCCGGGACTAGCGGGAGAAATCGGGGAGCTGTTTTTT CASSREREPGLAGEIGELFF
- TRBD1 TRBJ2-5 TRBV19 TGTGCCACCCATCCAAGGGGACAGGCGGACCAAGAGACCCAGTACTTC CATHPRGQADQETQYF